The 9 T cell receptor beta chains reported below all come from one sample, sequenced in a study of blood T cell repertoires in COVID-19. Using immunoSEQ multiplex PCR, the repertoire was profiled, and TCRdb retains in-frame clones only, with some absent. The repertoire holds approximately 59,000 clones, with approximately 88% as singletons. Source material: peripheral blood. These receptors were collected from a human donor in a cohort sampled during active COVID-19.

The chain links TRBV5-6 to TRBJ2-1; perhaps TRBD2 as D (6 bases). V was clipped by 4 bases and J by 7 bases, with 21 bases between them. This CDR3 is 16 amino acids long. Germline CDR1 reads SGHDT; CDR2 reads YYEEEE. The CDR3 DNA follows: TGTGCCAGCAGCCAAAGACCGGGACGGGCGGGGAATGAGCAGTTCTTC. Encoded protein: CASSQRPGRAGNEQFF.

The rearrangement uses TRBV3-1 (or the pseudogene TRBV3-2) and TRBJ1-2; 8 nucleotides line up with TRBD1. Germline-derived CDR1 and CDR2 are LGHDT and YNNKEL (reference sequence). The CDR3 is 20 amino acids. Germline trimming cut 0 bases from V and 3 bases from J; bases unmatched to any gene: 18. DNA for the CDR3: TGTGCCAGCAGCCAAGAGTGTCTGGGGGCACACAGGGACAGGTACTATGGCTACACCTTC. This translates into CASSQECLGAHRDRYYGYTF.

CDR3 residues: CSVERSGVNYGYTF. The CDR3 nucleotides read TGCAGCGTTGAACGATCAGGGGTTAACTATGGCTACACCTTC. The chain uses TRBV29-1 and TRBJ1-2, with a weak D call TRBD1 (6 bases). The germline V and J ends were trimmed by 2 bases and 1 base, with 11 bases remaining between them. Germline CDR1 reads SQVTM; CDR2 reads ANQGSEA. The CDR3 runs 14 residues.

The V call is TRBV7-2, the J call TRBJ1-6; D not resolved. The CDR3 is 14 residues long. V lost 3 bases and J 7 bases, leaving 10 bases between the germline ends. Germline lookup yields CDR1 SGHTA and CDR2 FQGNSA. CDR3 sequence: CASSFETGNSPLHF. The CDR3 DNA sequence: TGTGCCAGCAGCTTTGAGACGGGAAATTCACCCCTCCACTTT.

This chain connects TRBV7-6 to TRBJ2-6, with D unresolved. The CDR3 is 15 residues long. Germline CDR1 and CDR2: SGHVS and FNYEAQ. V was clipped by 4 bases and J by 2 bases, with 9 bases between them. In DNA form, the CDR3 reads TGTGCCAGCAGCTCAGACTTGGCTGGGGCCAACGTCCTGACTTTC. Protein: CASSSDLAGANVLTF.

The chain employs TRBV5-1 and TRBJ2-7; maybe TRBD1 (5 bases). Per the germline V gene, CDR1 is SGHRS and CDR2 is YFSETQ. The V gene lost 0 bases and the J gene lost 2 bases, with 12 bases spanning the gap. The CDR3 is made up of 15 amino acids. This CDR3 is CASSLVQGITYEQYF. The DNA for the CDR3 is TGCGCCAGCAGCTTGGTTCAGGGTATCACCTACGAGCAGTACTTC. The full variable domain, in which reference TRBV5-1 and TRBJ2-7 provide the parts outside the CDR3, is KAGVTQTPRYLIKTRGQQVTLSCSPISGHRSVSWYQQTPGQGLQFLFEYFSETQRNKGNFPGRFSGRQFSNSRSEMNVSTLELGDSALYLCASSLVQGITYEQYFGPGTRLTVT.

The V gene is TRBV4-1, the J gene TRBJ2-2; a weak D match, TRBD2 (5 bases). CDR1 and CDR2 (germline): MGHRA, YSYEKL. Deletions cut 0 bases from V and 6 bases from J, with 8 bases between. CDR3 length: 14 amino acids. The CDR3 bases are TGCGCCAGCAGCCAAGAGGTGAGGGCCGGGGAGCTGTTTTTT. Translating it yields CASSQEVRAGELFF.

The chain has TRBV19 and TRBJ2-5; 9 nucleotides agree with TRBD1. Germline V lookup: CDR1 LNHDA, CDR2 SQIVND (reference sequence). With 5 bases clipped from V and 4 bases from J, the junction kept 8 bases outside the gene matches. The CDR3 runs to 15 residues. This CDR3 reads CASSSTGGRGETQYF. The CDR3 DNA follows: TGTGCCAGTAGTTCGACAGGGGGGAGAGGAGAGACCCAGTACTTC.

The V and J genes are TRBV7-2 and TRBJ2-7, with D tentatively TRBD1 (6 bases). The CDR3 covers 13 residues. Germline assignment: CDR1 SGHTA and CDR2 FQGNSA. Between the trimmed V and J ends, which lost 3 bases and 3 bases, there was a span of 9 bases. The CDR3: CASSLLQGYEQYF. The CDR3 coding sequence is TGTGCCAGCAGCTTGCTACAGGGCTACGAGCAGTACTTC.